Sequencing of this TCR beta chain was carried out in a study of metastatic and nonmetastatic thyroid tumors. Until they underwent thyroid surgery, no patient had received any treatment. Many counts were recorded for this clone. In the study's own analysis: What underpinned the distant-metastasis classifier for papillary thyroid cancer was the set of CDR3 differences across clinicopathological groups. MiXCR reprocessed the PCR reads for TCRdb. In this record, the V and J calls reflect TCRdb's handling and not the investigators' own analysis. Of about 39,000 clones detected, 15% to 20% appear once; the ten largest clones hold 22%. Germline CDR1 and CDR2: SGDLS and YYNGEE. CDR3 length equals 12 residues. V was trimmed by 3 bases and J by 7 bases, leaving 10 bases between them.

Sequencing used blood. The chain joins TRBV9 to TRBJ1-1; D gene uncertain. The source of this sequence is a female donor with papillary thyroid cancer or a benign thyroid nodule (not recorded which). Some clones in this sample may be carry-over from other donors' samples. The CDR3 DNA follows: TGTGCCAGCAGCGCCGGATGGGGTGAAGCTTTCTTT. Amino acids: CASSAGWGEAFF. Full variable domain (rest looked up from reference TRBV9 and TRBJ1-1): DSGVTQTPKHLITATGQRVTLRCSPRSGDLSVYWYQQSLDQGLQFLIQYYNGEERAKGNILERFSAQQFPDLHSELNLSSLELGDSALYFCASSAGWGEAFFGQGTRLTVV.